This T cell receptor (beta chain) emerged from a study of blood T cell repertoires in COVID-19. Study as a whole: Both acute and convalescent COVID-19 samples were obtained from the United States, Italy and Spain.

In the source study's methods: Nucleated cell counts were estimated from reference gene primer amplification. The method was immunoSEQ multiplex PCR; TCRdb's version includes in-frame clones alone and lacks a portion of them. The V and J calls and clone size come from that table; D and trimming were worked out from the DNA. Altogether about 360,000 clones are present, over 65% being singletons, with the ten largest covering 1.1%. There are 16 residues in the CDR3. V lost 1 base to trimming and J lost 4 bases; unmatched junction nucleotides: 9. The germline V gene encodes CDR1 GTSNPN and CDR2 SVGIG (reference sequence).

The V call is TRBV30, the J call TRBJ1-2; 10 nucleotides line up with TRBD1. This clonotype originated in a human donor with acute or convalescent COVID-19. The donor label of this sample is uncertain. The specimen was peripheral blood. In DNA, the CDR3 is TGTGCCTGGAGTGCGCGGACAGGGGGGCATCTCTATGGCTACACCTTC. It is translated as CAWSARTGGHLYGYTF.